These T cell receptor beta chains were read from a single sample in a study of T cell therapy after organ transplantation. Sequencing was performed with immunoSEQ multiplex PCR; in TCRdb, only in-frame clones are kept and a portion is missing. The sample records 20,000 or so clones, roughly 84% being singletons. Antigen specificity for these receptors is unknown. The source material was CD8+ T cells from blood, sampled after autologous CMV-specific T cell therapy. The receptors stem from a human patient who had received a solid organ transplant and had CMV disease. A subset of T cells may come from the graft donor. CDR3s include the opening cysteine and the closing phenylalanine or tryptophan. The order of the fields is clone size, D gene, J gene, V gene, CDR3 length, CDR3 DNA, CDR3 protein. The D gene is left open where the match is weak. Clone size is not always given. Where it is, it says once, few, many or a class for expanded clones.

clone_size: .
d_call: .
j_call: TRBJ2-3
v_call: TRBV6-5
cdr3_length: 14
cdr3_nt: TGTGCCAGCAGTTTTGGGGGAGACGCAGATACGCAGTATTTT
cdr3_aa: CASSFGGDADTQYF

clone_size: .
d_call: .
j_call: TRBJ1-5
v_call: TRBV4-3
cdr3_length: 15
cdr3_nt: TGCGCCAGCAGCCAAGATCGGGGGGCGCATCAGCCCCAGCATTTT
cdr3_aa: CASSQDRGAHQPQHF

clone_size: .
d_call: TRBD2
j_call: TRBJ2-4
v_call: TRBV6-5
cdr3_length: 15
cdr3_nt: TGTGCCAGCAGTCACAAGGGCGGGAGCTTAAACATTCAGTACTTC
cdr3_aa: CASSHKGGSLNIQYF

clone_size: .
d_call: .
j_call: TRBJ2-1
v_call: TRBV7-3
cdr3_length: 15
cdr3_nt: TGTGCCAGCAGCTTAACGGGACGGGAGAACAATGAGCAGTTCTTC
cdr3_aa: CASSLTGRENNEQFF

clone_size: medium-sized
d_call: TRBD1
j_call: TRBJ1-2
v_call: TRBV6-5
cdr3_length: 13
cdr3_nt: TGTGCCAGCGGAGGGGGCCCGGGCTATGGCTACACCTTC
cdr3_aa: CASGGGPGYGYTF

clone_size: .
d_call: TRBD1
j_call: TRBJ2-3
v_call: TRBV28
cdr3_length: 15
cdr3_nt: TGTGCCAGCAGTTTGTGGACAGGGAGTTTGGATACGCAGTATTTT
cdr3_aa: CASSLWTGSLDTQYF

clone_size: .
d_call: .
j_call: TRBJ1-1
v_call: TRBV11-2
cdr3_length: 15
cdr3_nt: TGTGCCAGCAGCTTAGCCCCGGGTGCGGACACTGAAGCTTTCTTT
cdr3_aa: CASSLAPGADTEAFF

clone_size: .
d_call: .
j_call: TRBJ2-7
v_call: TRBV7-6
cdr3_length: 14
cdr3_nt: TGTGCCAGCAGCTTAGGGGGGCCACCCCTCGAGCAGTACTTC
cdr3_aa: CASSLGGPPLEQYF

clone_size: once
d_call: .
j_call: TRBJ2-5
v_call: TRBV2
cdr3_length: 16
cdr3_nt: TGTGCCAGCAGTGAAGGGCGCCGTACGGCGCAAGAGACCCAGTACTTC
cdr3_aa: CASSEGRRTAQETQYF

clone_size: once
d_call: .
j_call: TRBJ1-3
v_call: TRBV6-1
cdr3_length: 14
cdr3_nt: TGTGCCAGCAGTGACAGAAGCTCTGGAAACACCATATATTTT
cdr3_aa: CASSDRSSGNTIYF

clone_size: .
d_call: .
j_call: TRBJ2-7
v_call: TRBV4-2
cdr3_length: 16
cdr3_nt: TGTGCCAGCAGCCTCGTCGGCGAGGTACCCTCTCTCGAGCAGTACTTC
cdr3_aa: CASSLVGEVPSLEQYF

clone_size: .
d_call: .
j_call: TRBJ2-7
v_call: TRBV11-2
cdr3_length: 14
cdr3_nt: TGTGCCAGCAGCTTAGTTAGGGATTTCTACGAGCAGTACTTC
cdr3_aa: CASSLVRDFYEQYF

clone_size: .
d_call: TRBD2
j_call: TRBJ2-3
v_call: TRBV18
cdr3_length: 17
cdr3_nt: TGTGCCAGCTCTCCCTACGGACTAGCGGGGGGGTCAGATACGCAGTATTTT
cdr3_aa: CASSPYGLAGGSDTQYF

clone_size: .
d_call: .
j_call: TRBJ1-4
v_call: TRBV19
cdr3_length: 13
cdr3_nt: TGTGCCAGTAACGAGGGACGGAATGAAAAACTGTTTTTT
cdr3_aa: CASNEGRNEKLFF

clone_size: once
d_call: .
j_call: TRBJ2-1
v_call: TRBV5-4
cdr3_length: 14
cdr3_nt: TGTGCCAGCAGCTTGGGACTGGGGTACAATGAGCAGTTCTTC
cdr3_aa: CASSLGLGYNEQFF

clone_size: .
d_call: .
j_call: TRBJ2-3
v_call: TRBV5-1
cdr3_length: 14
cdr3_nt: TGCGCCAGCAGCTTGGAACGGACCACAGATACGCAGTATTTT
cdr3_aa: CASSLERTTDTQYF

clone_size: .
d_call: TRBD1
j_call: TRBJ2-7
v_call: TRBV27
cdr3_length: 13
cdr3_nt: TGTGCCAGTTCCGGGACAGTCACCTACGAGCAGTACTTC
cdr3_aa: CASSGTVTYEQYF